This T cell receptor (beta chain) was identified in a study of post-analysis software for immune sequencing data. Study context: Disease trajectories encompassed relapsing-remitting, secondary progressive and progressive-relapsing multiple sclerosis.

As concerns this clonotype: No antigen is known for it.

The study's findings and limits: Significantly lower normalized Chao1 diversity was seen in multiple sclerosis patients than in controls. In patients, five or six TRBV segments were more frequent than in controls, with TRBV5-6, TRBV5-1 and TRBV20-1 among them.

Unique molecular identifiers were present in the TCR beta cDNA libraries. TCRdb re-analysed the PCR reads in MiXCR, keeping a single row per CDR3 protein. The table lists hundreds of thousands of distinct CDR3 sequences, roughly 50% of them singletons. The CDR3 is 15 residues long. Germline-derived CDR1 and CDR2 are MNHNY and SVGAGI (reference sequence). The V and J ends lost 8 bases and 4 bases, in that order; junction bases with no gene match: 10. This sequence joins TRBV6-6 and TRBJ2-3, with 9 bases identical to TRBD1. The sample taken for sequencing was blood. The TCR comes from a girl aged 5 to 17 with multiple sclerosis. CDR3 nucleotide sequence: TGTGCCAGCTTTTCGGACAGGGGATATTCAGATACGCAGTATTTT. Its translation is CASFSDRGYSDTQYF.